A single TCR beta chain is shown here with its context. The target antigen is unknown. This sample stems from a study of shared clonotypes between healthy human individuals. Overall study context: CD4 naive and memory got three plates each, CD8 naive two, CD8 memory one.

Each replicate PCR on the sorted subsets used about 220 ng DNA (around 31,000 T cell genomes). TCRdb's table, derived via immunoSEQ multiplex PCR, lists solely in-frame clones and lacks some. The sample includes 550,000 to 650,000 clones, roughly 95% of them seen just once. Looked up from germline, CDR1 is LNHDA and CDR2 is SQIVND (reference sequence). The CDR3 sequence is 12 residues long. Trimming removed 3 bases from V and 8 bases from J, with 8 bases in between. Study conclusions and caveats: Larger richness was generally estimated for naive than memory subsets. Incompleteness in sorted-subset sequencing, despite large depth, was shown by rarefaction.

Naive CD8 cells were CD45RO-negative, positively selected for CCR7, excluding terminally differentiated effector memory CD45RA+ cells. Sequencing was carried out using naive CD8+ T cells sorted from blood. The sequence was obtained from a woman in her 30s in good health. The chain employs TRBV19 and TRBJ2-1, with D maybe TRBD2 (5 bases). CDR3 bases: TGTGCCAGTAGTATTGGGAGTTATGAGCAGTTCTTC. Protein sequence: CASSIGSYEQFF.